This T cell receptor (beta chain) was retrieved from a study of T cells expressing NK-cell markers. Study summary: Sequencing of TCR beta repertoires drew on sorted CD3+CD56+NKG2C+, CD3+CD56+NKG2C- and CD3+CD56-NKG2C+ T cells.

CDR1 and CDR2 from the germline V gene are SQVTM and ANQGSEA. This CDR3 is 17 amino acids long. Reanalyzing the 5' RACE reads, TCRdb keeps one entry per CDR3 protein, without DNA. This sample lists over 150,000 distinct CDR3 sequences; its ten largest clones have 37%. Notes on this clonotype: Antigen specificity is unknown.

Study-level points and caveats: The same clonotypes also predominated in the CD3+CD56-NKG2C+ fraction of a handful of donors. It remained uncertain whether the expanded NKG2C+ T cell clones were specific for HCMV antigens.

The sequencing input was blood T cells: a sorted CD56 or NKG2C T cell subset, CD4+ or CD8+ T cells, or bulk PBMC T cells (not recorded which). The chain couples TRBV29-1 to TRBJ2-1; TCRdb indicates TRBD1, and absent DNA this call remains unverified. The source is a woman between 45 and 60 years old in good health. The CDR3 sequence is CSVRAARTSNSYNEQFF.